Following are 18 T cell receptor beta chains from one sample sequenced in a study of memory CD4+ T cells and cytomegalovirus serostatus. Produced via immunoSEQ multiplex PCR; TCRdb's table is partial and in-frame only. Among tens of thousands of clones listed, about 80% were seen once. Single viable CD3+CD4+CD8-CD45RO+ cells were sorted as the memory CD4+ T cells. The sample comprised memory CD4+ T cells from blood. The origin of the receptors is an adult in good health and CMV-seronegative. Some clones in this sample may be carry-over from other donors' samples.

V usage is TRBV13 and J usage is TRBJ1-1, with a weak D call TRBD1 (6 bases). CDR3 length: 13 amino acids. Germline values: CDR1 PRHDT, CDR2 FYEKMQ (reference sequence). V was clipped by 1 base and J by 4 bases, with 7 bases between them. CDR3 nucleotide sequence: TGTGCCAGCAGCTTAGTAGGGGGCACTGAAGCTTTCTTT. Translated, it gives CASSLVGGTEAFF.

CDR3 loop: CASSPGLASDTQYF. The CDR3 DNA reads TGTGCCAGCAGCCCAGGACTAGCCTCAGATACGCAGTATTTT. V and J are TRBV7-9 and TRBJ2-3, with 8 bases matching TRBD2. The V gene's germline CDR1 is SEHNR and CDR2 FQNEAQ (reference sequence). The CDR3 is 14 residues long. Trimming took 5 bases from V and 4 from J; bases not matched to a gene: 5.

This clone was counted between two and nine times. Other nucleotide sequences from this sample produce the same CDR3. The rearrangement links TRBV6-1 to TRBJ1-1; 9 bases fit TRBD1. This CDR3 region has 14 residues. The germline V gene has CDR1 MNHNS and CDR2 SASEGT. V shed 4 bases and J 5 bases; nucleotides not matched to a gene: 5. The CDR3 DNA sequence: TGTGCCAGCAGTGGAGACAGGGGGAGGACTGAAGCTTTCTTT. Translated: CASSGDRGRTEAFF.

The chain's CDR3 is CASSDRLGDYGYTF. The DNA for the CDR3 is TGTGCCAGCAGTGACAGGTTGGGGGACTATGGCTACACCTTC. The chain is built from TRBV6-6 and TRBJ1-2, with a weak D call TRBD1 (6 bases). Germline loops: CDR1 MNHNY, CDR2 SVGAGI (reference sequence). V gave up 5 bases and J gave up 3 bases, with 13 bases separating them. CDR3 length: 14 residues.

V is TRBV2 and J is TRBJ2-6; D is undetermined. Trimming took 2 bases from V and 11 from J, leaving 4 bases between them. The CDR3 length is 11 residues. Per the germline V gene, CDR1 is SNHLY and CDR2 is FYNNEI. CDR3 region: CASSETDVLTF. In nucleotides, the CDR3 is TGTGCCAGCAGTGAAACAGACGTCCTGACTTTC.

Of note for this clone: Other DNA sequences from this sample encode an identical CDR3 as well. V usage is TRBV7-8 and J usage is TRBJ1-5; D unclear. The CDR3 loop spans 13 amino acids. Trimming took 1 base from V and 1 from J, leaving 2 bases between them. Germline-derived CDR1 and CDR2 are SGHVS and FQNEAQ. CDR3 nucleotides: TGTGCCAGCAGCTTAGTCAGCAATCAGCCCCAGCATTTT. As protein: CASSLVSNQPQHF. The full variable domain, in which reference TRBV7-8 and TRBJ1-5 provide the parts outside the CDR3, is GAGVSQSPRYKVAKRGQDVALRCDPISGHVSLFWYQQALGQGPEFLTYFQNEAQLDKSGLPSDRFFAERPEGSVSTLKIQRTQQEDSAVYLCASSLVSNQPQHFGDGTRLSIL.

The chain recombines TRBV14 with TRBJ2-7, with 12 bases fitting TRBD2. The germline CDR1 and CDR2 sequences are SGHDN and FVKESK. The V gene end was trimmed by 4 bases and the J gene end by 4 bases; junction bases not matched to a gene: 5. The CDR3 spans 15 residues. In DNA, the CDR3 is TGTGCCAGCAGCCGGGGACTAGCGGGCGAATACGAGCAGTACTTC. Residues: CASSRGLAGEYEQYF. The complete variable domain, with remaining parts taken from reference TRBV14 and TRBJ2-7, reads EAGVTQFPSHSVIEKGQTVTLRCDPISGHDNLYWYRRVMGKEIKFLLHFVKESKQDESGMPNNRFLAERTGGTYSTLKVQPAELEDSGVYFCASSRGLAGEYEQYFGPGTRLTVT.

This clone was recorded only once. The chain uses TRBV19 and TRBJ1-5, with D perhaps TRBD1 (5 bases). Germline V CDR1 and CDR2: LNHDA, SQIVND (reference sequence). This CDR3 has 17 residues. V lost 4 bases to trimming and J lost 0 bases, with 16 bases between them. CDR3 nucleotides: TGTGCCAGTAGTACTGTCTTAAGAGGGGATAGCAATCAGCCCCAGCATTTT. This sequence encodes CASSTVLRGDSNQPQHF.

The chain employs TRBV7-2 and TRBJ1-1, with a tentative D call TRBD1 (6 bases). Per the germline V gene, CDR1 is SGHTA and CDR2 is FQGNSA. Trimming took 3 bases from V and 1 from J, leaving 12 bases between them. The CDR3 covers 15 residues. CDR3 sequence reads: CASSFRLTGNTEAFF. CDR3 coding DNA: TGTGCCAGCAGCTTTAGATTGACAGGGAACACTGAAGCTTTCTTT.

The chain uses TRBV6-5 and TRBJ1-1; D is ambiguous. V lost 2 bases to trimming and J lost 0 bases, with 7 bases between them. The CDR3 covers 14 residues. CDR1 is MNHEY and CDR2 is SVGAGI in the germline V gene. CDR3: CASSYESLNTEAFF. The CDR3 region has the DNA TGTGCCAGCAGTTACGAGTCTTTGAACACTGAAGCTTTCTTT.

In nucleotides, the CDR3 is TGTGCCAGCAGTGTAGGACAGGCAGGGAACGAGCAGTACTTC. Translated: CASSVGQAGNEQYF. V and J are TRBV2 and TRBJ2-7; 7 bases match TRBD1. CDR1 and CDR2 (germline): SNHLY, FYNNEI. The CDR3 has 14 amino acids. With 4 bases clipped from V and 5 bases from J, the junction kept 8 bases outside the gene matches. Variable domain in full (rest from reference TRBV2 and TRBJ2-7): EPEVTQTPSHQVTQMGQEVILRCVPISNHLYFYWYRQILGQKVEFLVSFYNNEISEKSEIFDDQFSVERPDGSNFTLKIRSTKLEDSAMYFCASSVGQAGNEQYFGPGTRLTVT.

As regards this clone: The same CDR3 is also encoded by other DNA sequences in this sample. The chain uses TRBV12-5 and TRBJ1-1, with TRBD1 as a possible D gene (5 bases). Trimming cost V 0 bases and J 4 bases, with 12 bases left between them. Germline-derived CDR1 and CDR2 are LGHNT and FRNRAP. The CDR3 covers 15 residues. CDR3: CASGLVLGGGTEAFF. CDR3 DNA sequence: TGTGCTAGTGGTTTGGTACTGGGCGGGGGCACTGAAGCTTTCTTT.

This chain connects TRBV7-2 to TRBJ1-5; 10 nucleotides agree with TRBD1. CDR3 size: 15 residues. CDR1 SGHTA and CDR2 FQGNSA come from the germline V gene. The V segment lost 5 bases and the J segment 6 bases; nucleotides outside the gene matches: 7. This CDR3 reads CASSRDRGTAQPQHF. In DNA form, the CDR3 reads TGTGCCAGCAGCCGGGACAGGGGTACGGCTCAGCCCCAGCATTTT.

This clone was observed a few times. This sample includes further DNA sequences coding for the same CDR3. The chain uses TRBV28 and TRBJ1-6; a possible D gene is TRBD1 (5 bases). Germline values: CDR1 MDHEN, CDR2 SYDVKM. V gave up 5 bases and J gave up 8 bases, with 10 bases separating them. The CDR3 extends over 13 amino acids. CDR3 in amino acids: CASSRGNDSPLHF. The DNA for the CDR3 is TGTGCCAGCAGTAGGGGCAACGATTCACCCCTCCACTTT. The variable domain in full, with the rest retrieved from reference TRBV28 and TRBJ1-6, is DVKVTQSSRYLVKRTGEKVFLECVQDMDHENMFWYRQDPGLGLRLIYFSYDVKMKEKGDIPEGYSVSREKKERFSLILESASTNQTSMYLCASSRGNDSPLHFGNGTRLTVT.

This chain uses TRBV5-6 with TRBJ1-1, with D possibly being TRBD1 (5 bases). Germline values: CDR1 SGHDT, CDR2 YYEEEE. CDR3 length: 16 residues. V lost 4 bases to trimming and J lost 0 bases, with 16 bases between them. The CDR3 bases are TGTGCCAGCAGCGGTGCGACAGATAATATGAACACTGAAGCTTTCTTT. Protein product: CASSGATDNMNTEAFF. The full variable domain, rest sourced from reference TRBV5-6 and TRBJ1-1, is DAGVTQSPTHLIKTRGQQVTLRCSPKSGHDTVSWYQQALGQGPQFIFQYYEEEERQRGNFPDRFSGHQFPNYSSELNVNALLLGDSALYLCASSGATDNMNTEAFFGQGTRLTVV.

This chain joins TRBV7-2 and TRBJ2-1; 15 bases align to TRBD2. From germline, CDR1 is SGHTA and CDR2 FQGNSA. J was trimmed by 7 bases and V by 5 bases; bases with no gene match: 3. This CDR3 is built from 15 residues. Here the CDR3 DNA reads TGTGCCAGCAGCCTTGGACTAGCGGGGGGGAATGAGCAGTTCTTC. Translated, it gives CASSLGLAGGNEQFF.

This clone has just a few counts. The CDR3 region is CASSQDLTAYVEQYF. The DNA of the CDR3 is TGCGCCAGCAGCCAAGATTTAACAGCTTACGTGGAGCAGTACTTC. The rearrangement joins TRBV4-3 to TRBJ2-7; D not certain. This CDR3 spans 15 amino acids. V lost 0 bases and J 7 bases, leaving 16 bases between the germline ends. Germline lookup yields CDR1 LGHNA and CDR2 YSLEER.

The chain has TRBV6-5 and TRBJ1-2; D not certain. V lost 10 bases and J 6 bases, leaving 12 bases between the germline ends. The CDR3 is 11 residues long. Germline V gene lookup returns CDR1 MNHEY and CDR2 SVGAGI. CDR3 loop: CATSGYNGYTF. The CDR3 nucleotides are TGTGCCACCTCCGGATACAATGGCTACACCTTC.